This T cell receptor (beta chain) stems from a study of monozygotic twins with inflammatory bowel disease. CDR3 size: 15 residues. Per germline, CDR1 LGHDT and CDR2 YNNKEL (reference sequence). Findings of the study overall: The sharing of clonotypes with others was lower in IBD patients than in healthy twins, especially with disease activity.

There were eight separate reactions per sample in which cDNA was made. The unique tags termed UMIs, each holding a 6-nucleotide sample barcode, were added by means of template switching. Two rounds of nested PCR, of 16 and 9 cycles, were run on TCRalpha and TCRbeta cDNA. Following a re-call of the 5' RACE reads, TCRdb has one entry per CDR3 protein and lacks DNA. The sample table includes approximately 400,000 distinct CDR3 sequences. As concerns this clonotype: Its antigen remains unknown.

The sequence was collected from a human donor with ulcerative colitis or Crohn's disease, or a healthy co-twin of an affected twin (not recorded which). The chain combines TRBV3-1 with TRBJ2-1; TCRdb returns TRBD2, unconfirmable since there is no DNA. Sequencing was carried out using blood. CDR3 region: CASKASGGLYNEQFF.